This TCR beta chain originates from a study of blood T cell repertoires in COVID-19. The V gene's germline CDR1 is MNHEY and CDR2 SMNVEV (reference sequence). The CDR3 sequence is 14 residues long. V lost 2 bases and J lost 7; bases outside the gene matches: 1. Method: immunoSEQ multiplex PCR; TCRdb's copy keeps in-frame clones and lacks some. The sample holds roughly 28,000 clones, around four fifths seen once. J is TRBJ1-6 and V is TRBV27, with TRBD1 matching over 8 bases. This clonotype originated in a woman between 65 and 79 years old with active or convalescent COVID-19. The sample consisted of peripheral blood. In nucleotides, the CDR3 is TGTGCCAGCAGTTTAAGACAGGGGAATTCACCCCTCCACTTT. Translation: CASSLRQGNSPLHF.